These 5 T cell receptor beta chains originate from one sample sequenced in a study of Graves' ophthalmopathy and Graves' hyperthyroidism. From RNA, the CDR3 regions of TCR beta chains were amplified and sequenced. The library came from an HTBI-primed first-round RT-PCR and a second-round multiplex PCR. TCRdb passed the multiplex PCR reads through MiXCR, listing each CDR3 protein once. This table has fewer than 400,000 distinct CDR3 sequences, 18% appearing once. Sequencing used peripheral blood. The receptors stem from a woman aged 18-35 years with Graves' ophthalmopathy.

Ten or more counts support this clonotype. The chain uses TRBV9 and TRBJ2-7, with 10 bases fitting TRBD2. This CDR3 comprises 16 residues. Trimming took 0 bases from V and 6 from J; bases not matched to a gene: 9. CDR1 is SGDLS, CDR2 YYNGEE, per germline. DNA for the CDR3: TGTGCCAGCAGCGTAGATCCTAGCGGGAGTATTTCCGAGCAGTACTTC. Encoded protein: CASSVDPSGSISEQYF. The full variable domain, rest sourced from reference TRBV9 and TRBJ2-7, is DSGVTQTPKHLITATGQRVTLRCSPRSGDLSVYWYQQSLDQGLQFLIQYYNGEERAKGNILERFSAQQFPDLHSELNLSSLELGDSALYFCASSVDPSGSISEQYFGPGTRLTVT.

The V and J genes are TRBV6-1 and TRBJ1-2, with D hard to call. Deletions cut 2 bases from V and 0 bases from J, with 10 bases between. CDR3 length equals 15 residues. Germline CDR1 reads MNHNS; CDR2 reads SASEGT. The CDR3 spells CASSEIVSPNYGYTF. In DNA, the CDR3 is TGTGCCAGCAGTGAAATAGTGTCACCTAACTATGGCTACACCTTC.

This clonotype showed up many times. This rearrangement joins TRBV6-5 to TRBJ2-6; 11 bases agree with TRBD2. The germline gives CDR1 MNHEY, CDR2 SVGAGI. The CDR3 covers 17 residues. V was clipped by 2 bases and J by 2 bases; unmatched bases: 2. Written as DNA, the CDR3 is TGTGCCAGCAGTTACAGGGGACTAGCGGCTGGGGCCAACGTCCTGACTTTC. Its protein product is CASSYRGLAAGANVLTF.

This clonotype was observed many times. V gene TRBV28 combines with J gene TRBJ2-7; D unclear. V lost 2 bases, J lost 2 bases, and 10 bases lay in between. Germline V gives CDR1 MDHEN, CDR2 SYDVKM. There are 14 residues in the CDR3. The CDR3 is CASSLRQETYEQYF. The CDR3 region has the DNA TGTGCCAGCAGTTTACGTCAGGAGACCTACGAGCAGTACTTC.

Many counts were recorded for this clonotype. The gene calls are TRBV11-2 and TRBJ2-7; D call uncertain. Trimming took 5 bases from V and 7 from J, leaving 18 bases between them. This CDR3 has 14 amino acids. Germline V gives CDR1 SGHAT, CDR2 FQNNGV. The CDR3 here is CASSPRPNALEQYF. In DNA form, the CDR3 reads TGTGCCAGCAGCCCCCGGCCAAACGCTTTAGAGCAGTACTTC.